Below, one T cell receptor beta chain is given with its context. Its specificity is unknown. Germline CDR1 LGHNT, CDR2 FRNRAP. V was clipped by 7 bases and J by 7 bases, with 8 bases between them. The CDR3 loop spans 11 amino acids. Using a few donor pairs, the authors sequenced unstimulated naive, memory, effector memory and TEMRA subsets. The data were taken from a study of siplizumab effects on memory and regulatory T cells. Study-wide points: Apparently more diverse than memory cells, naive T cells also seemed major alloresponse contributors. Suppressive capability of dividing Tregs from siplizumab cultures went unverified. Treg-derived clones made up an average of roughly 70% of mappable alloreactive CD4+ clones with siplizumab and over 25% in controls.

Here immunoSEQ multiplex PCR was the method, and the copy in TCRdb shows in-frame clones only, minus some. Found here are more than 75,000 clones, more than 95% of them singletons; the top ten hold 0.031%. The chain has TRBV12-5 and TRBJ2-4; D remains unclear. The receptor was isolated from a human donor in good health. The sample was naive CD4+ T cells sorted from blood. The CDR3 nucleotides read TGTGCTAGTGCCCGACCTAACATTCAGTACTTC. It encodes CASARPNIQYF.